The source of this T cell receptor beta chain is a study of T cell repertoires in cytomegalovirus infection. TCRdb re-called the reads through MiXCR, storing one row per CDR3 protein. This table holds around 330,000 distinct CDR3 sequences, about a sixth found once. From germline, CDR1 is SGHTA and CDR2 FQGNSA. There are 15 residues in the CDR3. The V and J ends lost 5 bases and 0 bases respectively, with 11 bases between them. The TCR sequence derives from a human donor in good health (CMV status not recorded). Some clones in this sample may be carry-over from other donors' samples. Sequencing was performed on PBMCs. This sequence joins TRBV7-2 and TRBJ2-4; weak D call: TRBD2 (5 bases). CDR3 amino acids: CASSSGWVAKNIQYF. For the CDR3, the DNA is TGTGCCAGCAGCAGCGGTTGGGTAGCCAAAAACATTCAGTACTTC.